This T cell receptor (beta chain) is from a study of cytomegalovirus exposure and HLA in healthy donors. The study's findings and limits: The study designated around 150 TCR beta chains cytomegalovirus-associated. Association with HLA alleles at 0.05 false discovery rate was found for around 15,000 TCR beta sequences in a later analysis.

PCR used 60 Vbeta primers and 13 Jbeta primers. The data were produced by immunoSEQ multiplex PCR, yet TCRdb's version contains in-frame clones alone and is incomplete. The table records about 170,000 clones, more than 70% of them present only once. The CDR3 length is 12 residues. Germline V gene data show CDR1 as MRHNA and CDR2 as SNTAGT. Trimming cost V 6 bases and J 1 base, with 7 bases left between them. On this clone itself: Its antigen is as yet unknown.

The chain couples TRBV6-4 to TRBJ2-7; D call uncertain. Sequencing was performed on PBMCs. The receptor was isolated from a woman between 45 and 60 years old in good health and CMV-seropositive. The CDR3 coding sequence is TGTGCCAGCAGACAGTTTTCCTACGAGCAGTACTTC. Residues: CASRQFSYEQYF.